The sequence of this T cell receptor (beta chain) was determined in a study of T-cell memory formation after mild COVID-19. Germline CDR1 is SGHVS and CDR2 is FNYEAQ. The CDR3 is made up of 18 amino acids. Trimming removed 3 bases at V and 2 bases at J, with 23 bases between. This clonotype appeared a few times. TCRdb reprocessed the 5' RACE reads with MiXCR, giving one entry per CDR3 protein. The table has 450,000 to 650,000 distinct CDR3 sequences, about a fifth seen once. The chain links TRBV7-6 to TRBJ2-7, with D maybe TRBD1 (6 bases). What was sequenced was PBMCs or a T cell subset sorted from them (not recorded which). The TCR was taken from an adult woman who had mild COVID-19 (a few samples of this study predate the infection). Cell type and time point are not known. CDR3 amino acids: CASSFVGNGTCGTYEQYF. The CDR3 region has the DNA TGTGCCAGCAGCTTTGTGGGGAACGGGACATGTGGAACCTACGAGCAGTACTTC.